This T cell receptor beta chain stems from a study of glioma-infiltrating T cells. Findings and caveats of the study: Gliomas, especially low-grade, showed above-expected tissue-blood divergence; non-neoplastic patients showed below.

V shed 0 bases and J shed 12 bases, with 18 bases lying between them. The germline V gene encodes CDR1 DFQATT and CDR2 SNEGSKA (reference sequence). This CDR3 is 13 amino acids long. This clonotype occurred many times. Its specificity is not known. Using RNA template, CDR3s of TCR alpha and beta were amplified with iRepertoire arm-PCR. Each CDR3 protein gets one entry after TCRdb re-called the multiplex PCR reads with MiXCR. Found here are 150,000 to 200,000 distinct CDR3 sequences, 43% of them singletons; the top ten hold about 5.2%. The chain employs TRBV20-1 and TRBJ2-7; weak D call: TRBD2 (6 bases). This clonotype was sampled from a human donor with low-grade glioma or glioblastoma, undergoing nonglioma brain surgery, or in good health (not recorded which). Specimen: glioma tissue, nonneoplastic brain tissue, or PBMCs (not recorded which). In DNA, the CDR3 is TGCAGTGCTAGAGATTCAGGGCGGGACTTCCCGTACTTC. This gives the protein CSARDSGRDFPYF.